This passage covers 17 T cell receptor beta chains from one sample sequenced in a study of cytomegalovirus exposure and HLA in healthy donors. 13 Jbeta primers and 60 Vbeta primers were used for the PCR. The method was immunoSEQ multiplex PCR; TCRdb's version includes in-frame clones alone and lacks a portion of them. This table has some 180,000 clones, around four fifths appearing once. Material for sequencing was PBMCs. The receptors shown here come from a woman aged 25 to 39 in good health and CMV-seronegative.

The V call is TRBV28, the J call TRBJ1-2, with 9 nucleotides matching TRBD1. CDR3 length: 14 amino acids. V lost 8 bases and J lost 5; bases outside the gene matches: 9. In germline, CDR1 is MDHEN, CDR2 SYDVKM. The CDR3 region has the DNA TGTGCCAGCGGACGATGGACAGGGGTGTATGGCTACACCTTC. It codes for CASGRWTGVYGYTF.

The rearrangement joins TRBV25-1 to TRBJ1-1; 7 nucleotides line up with TRBD1. J gave up 5 bases and V 6 bases, and 9 bases lay outside the gene matches. The CDR3 is 14 amino acids. The germline CDR1 and CDR2 sequences are MGHDK and SYGVNS. The chain's CDR3 is CASSSDRRGTEAFF. In DNA form, the CDR3 reads TGTGCCAGCAGCTCGGACAGGCGAGGGACTGAAGCTTTCTTT.

This chain joins TRBV4-3 and TRBJ2-1, with 11 bases that match TRBD1. The CDR3 loop spans 17 amino acids. Looked up from germline, CDR1 is LGHNA and CDR2 is YSLEER. Unmatched junction bases numbered 11, after V lost 3 bases and J lost 7 bases. CDR3 loop: CASSQGLGQGAGNEQFF. Here the CDR3 DNA reads TGCGCCAGCAGCCAGGGACTCGGACAGGGGGCGGGTAATGAGCAGTTCTTC.

The gene calls are TRBV13 and TRBJ1-2; D perhaps matches TRBD1 (6 bases). V lost 0 bases and J 2 bases, leaving 7 bases between the germline ends. The CDR3 length is 14 residues. Looked up from germline, CDR1 is PRHDT and CDR2 is FYEKMQ (reference sequence). The CDR3 region has the DNA TGTGCCAGCAGCTTAGGCACAGGGAACTATGGCTACACCTTC. Protein sequence: CASSLGTGNYGYTF.

This clone was counted only a few times. In nucleotides, the CDR3 is TGCGCCAGCACCATACTTACAGGGAACACTGAAGCTTTCTTT. Amino acid sequence: CASTILTGNTEAFF. The rearrangement links TRBV5-1 to TRBJ1-1, with D possibly being TRBD1 (5 bases). The V end was cut by 6 bases, the J end by 1 base, with 13 bases between. Germline V gene lookup returns CDR1 SGHRS and CDR2 YFSETQ. The CDR3 length is 14 residues.

In its sample, this clone was seen a few times. The chain carries TRBV6-1 and TRBJ2-7; D uncertain. The CDR3 extends over 14 amino acids. The germline V gene has CDR1 MNHNS and CDR2 SASEGT. Between the trimmed V and J ends, which lost 8 bases and 2 bases, there was a span of 16 bases. CDR3 residues: CASRLTSQTYEQYF. The CDR3, as DNA: TGTGCCAGCCGACTTACCTCGCAGACCTACGAGCAGTACTTC.

This chain joins TRBV9 and TRBJ2-6, with D tentatively TRBD1 (6 bases). Germline CDR1 SGDLS, CDR2 YYNGEE. Trimming left V 4 bases short and J 0 bases short, with 8 bases between. This CDR3 has 15 residues. As DNA, the CDR3 is TGTGCCAGCAGCTTACAGGGCTCTGGGGCCAACGTCCTGACTTTC. Encoded protein: CASSLQGSGANVLTF.

The chain has TRBV2 and TRBJ2-7; D perhaps matches TRBD1 (5 bases). The CDR3 has 13 residues. Germline V gene sequence: CDR1 SNHLY, CDR2 FYNNEI. The ends were cut back, 6 bases at V and 0 bases at J, with 9 bases in the middle. The CDR3 coding sequence is TGTGCCAGCAGACGACAGATCTCCTACGAGCAGTACTTC. It codes for CASRRQISYEQYF.

The chain couples TRBV11-2 to TRBJ1-5; 8 nucleotides match TRBD1. V lost 5 bases and J lost 0; bases outside the gene matches: 6. CDR1 is SGHAT, CDR2 FQNNGV, per germline. This CDR3 is 16 amino acids long. CDR3 nucleotides: TGTGCCAGCAGCAAAGACAGGGGCGATAGCAATCAGCCCCAGCATTTT. Translation gives CASSKDRGDSNQPQHF.

V is TRBV4-1 and J is TRBJ2-7; TRBD1 matches 8 bases. From germline, CDR1 is MGHRA and CDR2 YSYEKL. The CDR3 runs to 17 residues. J lost 0 bases, V lost 1 base, and 8 bases had no gene match. The CDR3 nucleotides are TGCGCCAGCAGCCAAGGTCCAGGGGGCTTTCCCTCCTACGAGCAGTACTTC. Translation: CASSQGPGGFPSYEQYF.

J is TRBJ2-7 and V is TRBV29-1; TRBD2 agrees at 7 bases. The CDR3 runs to 13 residues. J gave up 1 base and V 7 bases, and 7 bases lay outside the gene matches. CDR1 and CDR2 from the germline V gene are SQVTM and ANQGSEA. The DNA of the CDR3 is TGCAGCGCCCAGGGAGGGCATTCCTACGAGCAGTACTTC. This codes for CSAQGGHSYEQYF.

The rearrangement uses TRBV6-6 and TRBJ1-6, with 7 bases fitting TRBD1. The V and J ends lost 2 bases and 8 bases, in that order; junction bases with no gene match: 9. CDR1 and CDR2 (germline): MNHNY, SVGAGI (reference sequence). The CDR3 has 16 amino acids. CDR3 in DNA: TGTGCCAGCAGTTACGCCCAGGGGGGCATTTATTCACCCCTCCACTTT. It yields the protein CASSYAQGGIYSPLHF.

The J gene is TRBJ1-1, the V gene TRBV29-1; 8 positions match TRBD1. The germline gives CDR1 SQVTM, CDR2 ANQGSEA. Trimming cost V 6 bases and J 0 bases; bases outside gene matches: 3. The CDR3 runs to 13 residues. The CDR3, as DNA: TGCAGCGTACAGGGGGTCTTGAACACTGAAGCTTTCTTT. Protein sequence: CSVQGVLNTEAFF.

The rearrangement links TRBV30 to TRBJ2-3; possible D gene TRBD1, 5 bases. V was cut by 1 base and J by 4 bases, with 9 bases left in between. CDR1 is GTSNPN and CDR2 is SVGIG in the germline V gene (reference sequence). The CDR3 covers 13 residues. DNA for the CDR3: TGTGCCTGGAGTGACACAGGCGCAGATACGCAGTATTTT. Residues: CAWSDTGADTQYF.

The rearrangement joins TRBV25-1 to TRBJ2-5, with 8 nucleotides matching TRBD2. Germline CDR1 is MGHDK and CDR2 is SYGVNS. CDR3 length: 15 residues. Unmatched junction bases numbered 7, after V lost 2 bases and J lost 5 bases. CDR3 bases: TGTGCCAGCAGTGAAATGCTGGGACTAGGGGAGACCCAGTACTTC. It codes for CASSEMLGLGETQYF.

DNA of the CDR3: TGTGCCACCAGCAGAGACTTGACAGGCACTGAAGCTTTCTTT. Amino acid sequence: CATSRDLTGTEAFF. The gene calls are TRBV15 and TRBJ1-1; tentatively, D is TRBD1 (6 bases). V was trimmed by 0 bases and J by 4 bases, leaving 9 bases between them. The CDR3 loop spans 14 amino acids. CDR1 and CDR2 from the germline V gene are LNHNV and YYDKDF (reference sequence).

This rearrangement joins TRBV6-5 to TRBJ2-7; no reliable D call. This CDR3 has 14 residues. Germline V gives CDR1 MNHEY, CDR2 SVGAGI. Trimming removed 0 bases at V and 0 bases at J, with 6 bases between. The CDR3 DNA reads as TGTGCCAGCAGTTACTCGAGTTCCTCCTACGAGCAGTACTTC. Protein: CASSYSSSSYEQYF.